Sequencing of this TCR beta chain was carried out in a study of CD8 T cells in Susac syndrome (dated by TCRdb to about 2019). Regarding the complete study: Of the Susac syndrome patients who were sequenced, fewer than 10 were in clinical remission while six had clinically active disease. CD8+ T cell repertoire clonality was compared between fewer than 13 healthy donors, roughly 14 Susac syndrome patients and some 15 multiple sclerosis patients. At the time of blood withdrawal, Susac syndrome patients were either therapy-naive, taking corticosteroids (with some also receiving IVIg), or on IVIg alone. The study used repertoire sequencing to test whether antigen drove CD8+ T cell activation and differentiation in Susac syndrome.

The paper's findings and limits, for the study overall: Clonal expansion was seen in Susac syndrome CD8+ repertoires, peaking in CD8+ TEMRA cells and being greater in clinically active patients than in remitting ones. Around 15 and five Susac-specific public clones were found in the total CD8+ and CD8+ TEMRA repertoires, respectively. The number of individuals in the TCR sequencing and HLA analysis was recognized as being relatively small.

High-throughput TCR beta sequencing profiled peripheral blood CD8+ and CD4+ T cells from healthy donors, Susac syndrome patients and multiple sclerosis patients. The Susac syndrome patients fulfilled recently defined diagnostic criteria for either definite or probable disease. Bulk CD8+ and CD4+ T cells were purified by magnetic negative isolation, whereas CD8+ TEMRA cells were enriched by FACS. Blood was collected in EDTA tubes and processed within 24 hours, with PBMCs isolated through density gradient centrifugation. PBMCs intended for TCR sequencing were frozen in liquid nitrogen and were later thawed in a 37 degrees C water bath. Purity of sorted or isolated CD4+, CD8+ and CD8+ TEMRA cells was at least 90%. Turning to this clonotype: What this receptor recognizes is not known. No per-base quality is available; no much larger clone lies one base away.

Relative to germline, V is 0 bases shorter and J is 1 base shorter, with 14 bases between their ends. Including cysteine and phenylalanine, the CDR3 has 16 amino acids. Only the CDR3 DNA stays, 48 bases, in frame from base 1. The germline V gene (reference sequence) sets CDR1 to DFQATT and CDR2 to SNEGSKA. RNA was extracted with the RNeasy kit and about 0.5 to 1 ug was reverse transcribed using random hexamers. The immunoSEQ multiplex PCR assay, covering 54 Vbeta and 13 Jbeta segments, was used to amplify TCR beta CDR3 regions. To correct PCR amplification bias, a synthetic template baseline was used for both primer optimization and computational correction. The original pipeline was this. Reads were annotated to V, D and J genes per IMGT and analyzed with immunoSEQ Analyzer, keeping only productive sequences. Clonality was computed as one minus Shannon entropy normalized by log2 of the number of productive unique sequences. For each patient and control, public and private clones were evaluated within the 100 most prevalent clones. Clones were defined as Susac-specific if absent from the healthy and MS cohorts, from around 1,000 published viral clones and from other ImmuneACCESS disease sequences. TCRdb reprocessed the public reads (quality trimming at Q25 with fastp, clone calling with MiXCR) and kept in-frame beta chains. CDR3 protein duplicates are merged, each entry listing the most common genes and DNA. TCRdb's processing, not the authors', yielded these V and J calls. The sample includes around 100,000 distinct CDR3 sequences, with about 95% observed a single time. The ten largest clones represent 0.25% to 0.35% of the sample.

This TCR came from a human donor with Susac syndrome. Sequencing was carried out using CD8+ T cells from PBMCs. The chain joins TRBV20-1 to TRBJ2-3, with TRBD2 perhaps the D gene, on 7 matching bases. The DNA reads TGCAGTGCTAGAGATCCATGGGGGGGCGGCACAGATACGCAGTATTTT. It specifies CSARDPWGGGTDTQYF.